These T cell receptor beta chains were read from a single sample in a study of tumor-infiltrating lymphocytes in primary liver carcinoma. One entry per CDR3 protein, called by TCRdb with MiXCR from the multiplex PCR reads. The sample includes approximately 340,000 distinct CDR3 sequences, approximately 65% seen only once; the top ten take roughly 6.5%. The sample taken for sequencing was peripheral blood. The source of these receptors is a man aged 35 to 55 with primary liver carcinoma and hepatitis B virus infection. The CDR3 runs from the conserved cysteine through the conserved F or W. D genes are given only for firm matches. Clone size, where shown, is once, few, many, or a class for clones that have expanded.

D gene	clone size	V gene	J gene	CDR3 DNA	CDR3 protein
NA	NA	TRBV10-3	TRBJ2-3	TGTGCCATCAGTGCGGGAGACATACACACAGATACGCAGTATTTT	CAISAGDIHTDTQYF
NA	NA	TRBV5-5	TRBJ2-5	TGTGCCAGCAGCTTGGGCCTACGCGCGGAGACCCAGTACTTC	CASSLGLRAETQYF
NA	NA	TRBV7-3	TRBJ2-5	TGTGCCAGCAGCACAAAAGAGACCAAGTACTTC	CASSTKETKYF
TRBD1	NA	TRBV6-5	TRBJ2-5	TGTGCCAGCAGTAAGGGACAGGGCCAAGAGACCCAGTACTTC	CASSKGQGQETQYF
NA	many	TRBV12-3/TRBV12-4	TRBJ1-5	TGTGCCAGCACCGAGATGGGTGTCAATCAGCCCCAGCATTTT	CASTEMGVNQPQHF
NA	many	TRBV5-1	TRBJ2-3	TGCGCCAGCAGCCTCAGTGATCTGGATACGCAGTATTTT	CASSLSDLDTQYF
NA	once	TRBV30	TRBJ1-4	TGTGCCTGGACTCCGGGAGAGGAAAAACTGTTTTTT	CAWTPGEEKLFF
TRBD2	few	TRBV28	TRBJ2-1	TGTGCCAGCAGCCCCTCAGGCGGGGGGTACTCCTACAATGAGCAGTTCTTC	CASSPSGGGYSYNEQFF
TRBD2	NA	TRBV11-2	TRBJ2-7	TGTGCCAGCAGCCTGACTAGCGGGATCGTCCACGAGCGGTACTTC	CASSLTSGIVHERYF
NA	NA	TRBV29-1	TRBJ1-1	TGCGGCGTTGTTTCCCCTGAAGCTTTCTTT	CGVVSPEAFF
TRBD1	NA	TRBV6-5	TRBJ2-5	TGTGCCAACAGTTACCCCGCGACAGGGGGCGCTTTGGAGACCCAGTACTTC	CANSYPATGGALETQYF
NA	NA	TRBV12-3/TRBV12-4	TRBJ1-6	TGTACCAGCAGTTTAGTGTTGGGGGGAACCTATAATTCACCCCTCCACTTT	CTSSLVLGGTYNSPLHF
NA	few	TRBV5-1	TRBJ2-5	TGCGCCAGCAGCTTGGGGAGGATTCAAGAGACCCAGTACTTC	CASSLGRIQETQYF
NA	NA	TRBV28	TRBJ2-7	TGTGCCAGCAGCTCTACAGGGCCAGTCTCCTACGAGCTGTACTTC	CASSSTGPVSYELYF
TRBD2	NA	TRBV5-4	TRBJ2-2	TGTGCCAGCAGCTTAAGGACTAGAGCCACCGGGGAGCTGTTTTTT	CASSLRTRATGELFF
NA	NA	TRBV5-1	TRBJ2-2	TGCGCCAGCAGCTTGGTTGGGTTTGGGAACACCGGGGAGCTGTTTTTT	CASSLVGFGNTGELFF
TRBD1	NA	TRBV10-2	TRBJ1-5	TGCGCCAGCAGTGCGATGGGACAGGGCGGAAATCAGCCCCAGCATTTT	CASSAMGQGGNQPQHF
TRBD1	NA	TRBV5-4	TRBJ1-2	TGTGCCAGCAGCGTGAACAGGGGGCAATATGGCTACACCTTC	CASSVNRGQYGYTF
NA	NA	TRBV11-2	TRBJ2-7	TGTGCCAGCAGCTTATCCCCGGACATCTCCTACGAGCGATACTTC	CASSLSPDISYERYF
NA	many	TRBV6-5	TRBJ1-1	TGTGCCAGCAGAATTAAGGTTGGCACTGAAGCTTTCTTT	CASRIKVGTEAFF
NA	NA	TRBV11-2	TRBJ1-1	TGTACCAGCTCAAATTCGGAGAACACTGAAGCTTTCTTT	CTSSNSENTEAFF
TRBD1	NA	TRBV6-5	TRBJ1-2	TGTGTCAGCACCCGACAGGGACGCGGCTACACCTTC	CVSTRQGRGYTF
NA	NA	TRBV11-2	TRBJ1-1	TGTGCAAACAGCTTAAACGCCGGGAGGACTGAAGCTTTCTTT	CANSLNAGRTEAFF
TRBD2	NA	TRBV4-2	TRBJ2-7	TGTACCAACAGCCAAGATCAGAGCGGGAGGAGCTACGAGCAGTACTTC	CTNSQDQSGRSYEQYF
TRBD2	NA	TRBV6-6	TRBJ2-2	TGTGCCAGTAGGGGACTAGCGGTGAACACCTGGGAGCTGTTTTTT	CASRGLAVNTWELFF
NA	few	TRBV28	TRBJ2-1	TGTGCCAGCAGTACCATTGGGAATGAGCAGTTCTTC	CASSTIGNEQFF
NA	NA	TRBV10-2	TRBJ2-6	TGCGCCAGCAGTGAGACAGCCGCGACTGGGGCCAACATCCTGACTTTC	CASSETAATGANILTF
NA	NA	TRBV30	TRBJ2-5	TGTGCCTGGAGTGTACTTGGGGGGCGGATCCGGGAGACCCAGTACTTC	CAWSVLGGRIRETQYF
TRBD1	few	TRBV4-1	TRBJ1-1	TGCGCCAGCAGCCACCCCGACAGGGACAGCACTGAAGCTTTCTTT	CASSHPDRDSTEAFF
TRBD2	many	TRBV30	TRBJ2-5	TGTGCCTGGAGTTTGCAGACTAGCGGGAGAGAGACCCAGTACTTC	CAWSLQTSGRETQYF
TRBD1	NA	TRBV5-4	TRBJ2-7	TGTGCCAGCAGCCCGACAGGGGGCTCTTACGAGCAGTACTTC	CASSPTGGSYEQYF
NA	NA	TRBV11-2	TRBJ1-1	TGTGCCAGCAGCCCCTCTGGCAGGGTTAGCGTCACTGAAGTTATCTTT	CASSPSGRVSVTEVIF
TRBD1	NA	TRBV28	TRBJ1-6	TGTGCCAGCAGACAAAACAGGGGGCGAAAATCACCCCTCCACTTT	CASRQNRGRKSPLHF
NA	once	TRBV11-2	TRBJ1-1	TGTGCCAGCATCTTAGAAACAGAAGCTCTCTTT	CASILETEALF
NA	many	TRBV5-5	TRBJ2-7	TGTGCCAGCAGCTTGTGGGACGGCAGCTACGAGCAGTACTTC	CASSLWDGSYEQYF
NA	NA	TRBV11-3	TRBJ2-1	TGTGCCAGTAGCTTATGCCAGTTCGGGTACAATGAGCAGTTCTTC	CASSLCQFGYNEQFF
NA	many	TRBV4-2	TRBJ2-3	TGTGCCAGCAGCCAAGACCCAGCCCTAAGGGCAGATACGCAGTATTTT	CASSQDPALRADTQYF
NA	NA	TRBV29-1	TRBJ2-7	TGCAGCGCTGCGACCCTGACATCAGCCTACGAGCAGTACTTC	CSAATLTSAYEQYF
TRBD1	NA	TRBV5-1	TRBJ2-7	TGCGCCAGCGGCTTGAGCGACAGGGCTGAGCAGTACTTC	CASGLSDRAEQYF
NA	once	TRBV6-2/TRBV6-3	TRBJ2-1	TGTGCCAGCAGCAGAAGCCGGAGTGAGCAGCTCTTC	CASSRSRSEQLF
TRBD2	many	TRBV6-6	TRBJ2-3	TGTGCCAGCAGTTACGGGACTAGCGTCTTAGATACGCAGTATTTT	CASSYGTSVLDTQYF
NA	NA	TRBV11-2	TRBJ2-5	TGTGCCAACAGCTTACAACGGACCCAGTACTTC	CANSLQRTQYF
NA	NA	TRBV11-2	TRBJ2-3	TGTGCCAGCAGCTTAGGCCCAATGGTCGCAGGCTTCACAGATACGCGGTATTTT	CASSLGPMVAGFTDTRYF
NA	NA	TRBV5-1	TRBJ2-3	TGCGCCAGCAGGTCGGGGGTAGATACGCAGTATTTT	CASRSGVDTQYF
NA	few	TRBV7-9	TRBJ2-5	TGTGCCAGCAGTCCTATGGACAGCCACCAAGAGACCCAGTACTTC	CASSPMDSHQETQYF
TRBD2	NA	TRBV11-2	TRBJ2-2	TGTGCCAGCAGCTCGGGACTAGCGGGAGGGGTCGACACCGGAGAGCTGTTTTTT	CASSSGLAGGVDTGELFF
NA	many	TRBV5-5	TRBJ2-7	TGTGCCAGCAAACAAGCAGGGACGGCATCCTACGAGCAGTACTTC	CASKQAGTASYEQYF
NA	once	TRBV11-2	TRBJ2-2	TGTGCCAGCAGCTCTGGACAAAACACCTGGGAGATGTTTTTT	CASSSGQNTWEMFF
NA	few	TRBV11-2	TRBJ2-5	TGTGCCAACAGCGTCACTGGGGGCCAGGAGACCCAGTACTTC	CANSVTGGQETQYF